The 29 T cell receptor beta chains below were found in one sample sequenced in a study of cytomegalovirus exposure and HLA in healthy donors. In the PCR, 60 Vbeta and 13 Jbeta primers were used. TCRdb keeps only in-frame clones here, not all; method: immunoSEQ multiplex PCR. This table holds 130,000 or so clones, around 75% found once. Source material: PBMCs. Receptors were obtained from a man aged 25-45 years in good health and CMV-seronegative.

The rearrangement joins TRBV15 to TRBJ2-4; D is uncertain. The germline V gene encodes CDR1 LNHNV and CDR2 YYDKDF (reference sequence). CDR3 length: 16 residues. The V and J ends lost 3 bases and 0 bases respectively, with 12 bases between them. CDR3 in DNA: TGTGCCACCAGCAGCCTACAGACGCTAGCCAAAAACATTCAGTACTTC. Its translation: CATSSLQTLAKNIQYF.

CDR3 nucleotide sequence: TGTGCCAGCAGCCCACGGGACAGGCGCACAGATACGCAGTATTTT. It is translated as CASSPRDRRTDTQYF. The V and J genes are TRBV7-8 and TRBJ2-3, with TRBD1 matching 8 bases. The germline CDR1 and CDR2 sequences are SGHVS and FQNEAQ. With V trimmed by 5 bases and J by 1 base, 5 bases remained unmatched. The CDR3 loop spans 15 amino acids.

The table lists this clone with a few counts. The chain combines TRBV4-2 with TRBJ1-2; 10 nucleotides line up with TRBD1. Trimming at V came to 0 bases and at J to 1 base, leaving 8 bases not matched to a gene. Germline V lookup: CDR1 LGHNA, CDR2 YNFKEQ. This CDR3 contains 18 residues. The CDR3 DNA reads TGTGCCAGCAGCCAAGATGCCGGGACAGGGGCAGATAACTATGGCTACACCTTC. Residues: CASSQDAGTGADNYGYTF.

The table lists this clone with a count of one. CDR3 sequence reads: CAWSVGRGSGTQYF. DNA for the CDR3: TGTGCCTGGAGTGTAGGACGGGGGTCGGGGACCCAGTACTTC. The rearrangement links TRBV30 to TRBJ2-5; TRBD2 is a possible D gene (6 bases). V was cut by 0 bases and J by 7 bases, with 15 bases left in between. Germline V gene sequence: CDR1 GTSNPN, CDR2 SVGIG (reference sequence). CDR3 length: 14 amino acids.

The chain recombines TRBV10-3 with TRBJ1-1; 7 bases map to TRBD1. CDR1 ENHRY and CDR2 SYGVKD come from the germline V gene. This CDR3 contains 16 residues. After removal of 4 bases from V and 0 bases from J, the junction contained 8 bases not matched to a gene. The CDR3, as DNA: TGTGCCATCAGTGTGACAGGGCCCGGCATGAACACTGAAGCTTTCTTT. Its translation is CAISVTGPGMNTEAFF.

This chain connects TRBV10-3 to TRBJ2-3, with 11 positions matching TRBD2. Unmatched junction bases numbered 6, after V lost 2 bases and J lost 5 bases. The CDR3 sequence is 16 residues long. Germline CDR1 reads ENHRY; CDR2 reads SYGVKD. The CDR3 here is CAISEKILAGVDTQYF. The DNA of the CDR3 is TGTGCCATCAGTGAGAAAATACTAGCGGGAGTAGATACGCAGTATTTT.

V usage is TRBV2 and J usage is TRBJ2-2; D is possibly TRBD2 (5 bases). Germline V gives CDR1 SNHLY, CDR2 FYNNEI. The length of the CDR3 is 13 residues. V lost 6 bases, J lost 5 bases, and 10 bases lay in between. The chain's CDR3 is CASSVRRTGELFF. The CDR3 DNA reads as TGTGCCAGCAGCGTGAGGAGGACCGGGGAGCTGTTTTTT.

The rearrangement uses TRBV6-1 and TRBJ1-2; tentative D call: TRBD1 (6 bases). Germline CDR1 MNHNS, CDR2 SASEGT. The CDR3 spans 16 residues. Deletions cut 3 bases from V and 7 bases from J, with 21 bases between. CDR3 nucleotide sequence: TGTGCCAGCAGTGACGATAGGGACACCCTGAGGCCTGGCTACACCTTC. Amino acids: CASSDDRDTLRPGYTF.

V gene TRBV7-6 combines with J gene TRBJ2-5, with a weak D call TRBD1 (5 bases). The germline V gene encodes CDR1 SGHVS and CDR2 FNYEAQ. The CDR3 totals 13 residues. Trimming removed 6 bases from V and 1 base from J, with 9 bases in between. CDR3 coding DNA: TGTGCCAGCAGGACAGACTCCCAAGAGACCCAGTACTTC. This encodes CASRTDSQETQYF.

CDR3 sequence: CASRSELAGGGQETQYF. CDR3 coding DNA: TGTGCCAGCAGATCAGAACTGGCGGGAGGAGGGCAAGAGACCCAGTACTTC. The V and J genes are TRBV13 and TRBJ2-5; 8 positions match TRBD2. Looked up from germline, CDR1 is PRHDT and CDR2 is FYEKMQ (reference sequence). CDR3 length equals 17 residues. V lost 6 bases to trimming and J lost 2 bases; unmatched junction nucleotides: 14.

The V gene is TRBV9, the J gene TRBJ2-7, with TRBD1 matching 7 bases. The CDR3 is made up of 16 amino acids. Germline V gene data show CDR1 as SGDLS and CDR2 as YYNGEE. V shed 0 bases, J shed 5 bases, and the junction held 11 bases outside the gene matches. CDR3 sequence (DNA): TGTGCCAGCAGCGTAGCTACATGGGACAGAAAGGACGAGCAGTACTTC. This translates into CASSVATWDRKDEQYF.

J is TRBJ1-2 and V is TRBV7-9, with 7 bases that match TRBD1. The CDR3 covers 14 residues. Losses at the gene ends were 4 bases for V and 8 bases for J; bases not matched to a gene: 10. Germline CDR1 is SEHNR and CDR2 is FQNEAQ (reference sequence). The CDR3 coding sequence is TGTGCCAGCAGCTCCCCGACCACAGGGGACGGCTACACCTTC. This sequence encodes CASSSPTTGDGYTF.

This chain links TRBV27 with TRBJ2-1, with 7 bases matching TRBD2. The CDR3 is 16 amino acids. V gave up 7 bases and J gave up 0 bases; unmatched junction bases: 9. CDR1 and CDR2 (germline): MNHEY, SMNVEV (reference sequence). Here the CDR3 reads CASTLTRESSYNEQFF. CDR3 nucleotides: TGTGCCAGCACTTTGACGCGGGAGAGCTCCTACAATGAGCAGTTCTTC.

CDR3: CASSPGLATYEQYF. DNA for the CDR3: TGCGCCAGCAGCCCTGGACTAGCAACCTACGAGCAGTACTTC. This chain links TRBV5-1 with TRBJ2-7, with 8 nucleotides matching TRBD2. After removal of 4 bases from V and 2 bases from J, the junction contained 5 bases not matched to a gene. This CDR3 has 14 residues. Per germline, CDR1 SGHRS and CDR2 YFSETQ. Together with reference TRBV5-1 and TRBJ2-7, the CDR3 gives the full variable domain: KAGVTQTPRYLIKTRGQQVTLSCSPISGHRSVSWYQQTPGQGLQFLFEYFSETQRNKGNFPGRFSGRQFSNSRSEMNVSTLELGDSALYLCASSPGLATYEQYFGPGTRLTVT.

The chain combines TRBV7-9 with TRBJ1-1; TRBD1 is a possible D gene (6 bases). The length of the CDR3 is 11 residues. Germline lookup yields CDR1 SEHNR and CDR2 FQNEAQ (reference sequence). The V and J ends lost 3 bases and 8 bases respectively, with 7 bases between them. The CDR3 here is CASSFGQEAFF. As DNA, the CDR3 is TGTGCCAGCAGCTTTGGACAGGAAGCTTTCTTT.

In DNA, the CDR3 is TGTGCCTGGGGGGGGACAGGGATAACGGAGCCCCAGCATTTT. Amino acids: CAWGGTGITEPQHF. The gene calls are TRBV30 and TRBJ1-5, with 9 bases that match TRBD1. This CDR3 has 14 residues. CDR1 is GTSNPN, CDR2 SVGIG, per germline (reference sequence). J lost 8 bases, V lost 5 bases, and 10 bases had no gene match.

This chain links TRBV4-1 with TRBJ1-1; D perhaps matches TRBD1 (5 bases). Trimming took 2 bases from V and 8 from J, leaving 9 bases between them. Germline loops: CDR1 MGHRA, CDR2 YSYEKL. The CDR3 length is 12 residues. The CDR3 DNA is TGCGCCAGCAGCCAAATAGGGGCAGAAGCTTTCTTT. Translating it yields CASSQIGAEAFF.

The sample holds a few counts of this clone. This chain links TRBV20-1 with TRBJ2-1; the D gene is possibly TRBD2 (7 bases). Germline assignment: CDR1 DFQATT and CDR2 SNEGSKA (reference sequence). The CDR3 covers 11 residues. The DNA of the CDR3 is TGCAGCCCCAAGGGGGGGAATGAGCAGTTCTTC. Its protein product is CSPKGGNEQFF.

A few counts support this clone. J is TRBJ1-5 and V is TRBV5-6; 9 bases map to TRBD1. The CDR3 sequence is 14 residues long. V dropped 3 bases and J dropped 5; count of bases not matched to a gene: 3. Germline CDR1 SGHDT, CDR2 YYEEEE. CDR3 sequence (DNA): TGTGCCAGCAGCTGGACAGGGGCCGATCAGCCCCAGCATTTT. It translates to CASSWTGADQPQHF.

The chain recombines TRBV4-2 with TRBJ1-2, with no clear D. Looked up from germline, CDR1 is LGHNA and CDR2 is YNFKEQ. This CDR3 is 15 amino acids long. V was shortened by 2 bases and J by 4 bases, with 14 bases between the two germline ends. CDR3: CASSQLGEGSYGYTF. The CDR3 region has the DNA TGTGCCAGCAGCCAATTGGGCGAGGGTAGCTATGGCTACACCTTC.

The rearrangement uses TRBV7-6 and TRBJ2-6; maybe TRBD2 (6 bases). Germline V lookup: CDR1 SGHVS, CDR2 FNYEAQ. Trimming took 1 base from V and 3 from J, leaving 10 bases between them. The CDR3 is made up of 16 amino acids. CDR3 amino acids: CASSLEPGVGANVLTF. The CDR3 DNA is TGTGCCAGCAGCTTAGAACCGGGGGTTGGGGCCAACGTCCTGACTTTC.

V is TRBV2 and J is TRBJ2-2; TRBD2 agrees at 8 bases. Trimming removed 4 bases from V and 0 bases from J; junction bases left unmatched: 7. CDR1 is SNHLY and CDR2 is FYNNEI in the germline V gene. The CDR3 runs to 17 residues. CDR3 loop: CASSGPRGGSNTGELFF. The DNA of the CDR3 is TGTGCCAGCAGTGGACCACGCGGGGGGTCGAACACCGGGGAGCTGTTTTTT. The entire variable domain, with the rest obtained from reference TRBV2 and TRBJ2-2, is as follows: EPEVTQTPSHQVTQMGQEVILRCVPISNHLYFYWYRQILGQKVEFLVSFYNNEISEKSEIFDDQFSVERPDGSNFTLKIRSTKLEDSAMYFCASSGPRGGSNTGELFFGEGSRLTVL.

The chain uses TRBV6-5 and TRBJ1-2; 10 bases match TRBD1. This CDR3 is built from 14 residues. Germline V lookup: CDR1 MNHEY, CDR2 SVGAGI. V lost 6 bases and J lost 4; bases outside the gene matches: 5. CDR3 amino acids: CASRPGQGLYGYTF. CDR3 in DNA: TGTGCCAGCAGACCGGGACAGGGGCTCTATGGCTACACCTTC.

The chain is built from TRBV5-4 and TRBJ2-7; 7 bases line up with TRBD2. Germline CDR1 is SGHNT and CDR2 is YYREEE (reference sequence). V lost 0 bases and J lost 2; bases outside the gene matches: 2. The CDR3 spans 14 residues. The CDR3 DNA follows: TGTGCCAGCAGCTTGGGGGGGGGACCCTACGAGCAGTACTTC. Its translation is CASSLGGGPYEQYF. The full variable domain, its missing parts supplied by reference TRBV5-4 and TRBJ2-7, is ETGVTQSPTHLIKTRGQQVTLRCSSQSGHNTVSWYQQALGQGPQFIFQYYREEENGRGNFPPRFSGLQFPNYSSELNVNALELDDSALYLCASSLGGGPYEQYFGPGTRLTVT.

A few counts support this clone. The chain joins TRBV6-1 to TRBJ2-7; 9 bases agree with TRBD2. Germline CDR1 MNHNS, CDR2 SASEGT. The CDR3 runs 14 residues. V shed 3 bases and J 3 bases; nucleotides not matched to a gene: 3. The CDR3 loop is CASSDSGRGYEQYF. The CDR3, as DNA: TGTGCCAGCAGTGATAGCGGGAGAGGCTACGAGCAGTACTTC.

This rearrangement joins TRBV5-6 to TRBJ2-7; D perhaps matches TRBD2 (5 bases). Germline V lookup: CDR1 SGHDT, CDR2 YYEEEE. Trimming left V 0 bases short and J 5 bases short, with 6 bases between. CDR3 length: 12 residues. CDR3 DNA: TGTGCCAGCAGCTTGGCCGGGAACGAGCAGTACTTC. Amino acid sequence: CASSLAGNEQYF.

The chain combines TRBV2 with TRBJ2-5; the D is unclear. CDR1 is SNHLY, CDR2 FYNNEI, per germline. V was clipped by 4 bases and J by 2 bases, with 8 bases between them. This CDR3 comprises 13 residues. The CDR3 spells CASSVRRQETQYF. CDR3 coding DNA: TGTGCCAGCAGTGTGCGCAGGCAAGAGACCCAGTACTTC. The complete variable domain, with remaining parts taken from reference TRBV2 and TRBJ2-5, reads EPEVTQTPSHQVTQMGQEVILRCVPISNHLYFYWYRQILGQKVEFLVSFYNNEISEKSEIFDDQFSVERPDGSNFTLKIRSTKLEDSAMYFCASSVRRQETQYFGPGTRLLVL.

The chain uses TRBV9 and TRBJ2-1; 7 nucleotides align to TRBD2. Trimming removed 3 bases from V and 4 bases from J; junction bases left unmatched: 7. CDR1 is SGDLS, CDR2 YYNGEE, per germline. This CDR3 has 15 residues. The CDR3 spells CASSAVSGVYNEQFF. CDR3 sequence (DNA): TGTGCCAGCAGCGCTGTCAGCGGGGTTTACAATGAGCAGTTCTTC.

This clone appeared a few times. CDR3 in amino acids: CAWSFSPMNTEAFF. CDR3 coding DNA: TGTGCCTGGAGTTTTTCCCCAATGAACACTGAAGCTTTCTTT. The genes are TRBV30 and TRBJ1-1; D not certain. The germline V gene has CDR1 GTSNPN and CDR2 SVGIG (reference sequence). Trimming took 2 bases from V and 0 from J, leaving 10 bases between them. The CDR3 runs to 14 residues. The variable domain in full, completed from reference TRBV30 and TRBJ1-1, reads SQTIHQWPATLVQPVGSPLSLECTVEGTSNPNLYWYRQAAGRGLQLLFYSVGIGQISSEVPQNLSASRPQDRQFILSSKKLLLSDSGFYLCAWSFSPMNTEAFFGQGTRLTVV.